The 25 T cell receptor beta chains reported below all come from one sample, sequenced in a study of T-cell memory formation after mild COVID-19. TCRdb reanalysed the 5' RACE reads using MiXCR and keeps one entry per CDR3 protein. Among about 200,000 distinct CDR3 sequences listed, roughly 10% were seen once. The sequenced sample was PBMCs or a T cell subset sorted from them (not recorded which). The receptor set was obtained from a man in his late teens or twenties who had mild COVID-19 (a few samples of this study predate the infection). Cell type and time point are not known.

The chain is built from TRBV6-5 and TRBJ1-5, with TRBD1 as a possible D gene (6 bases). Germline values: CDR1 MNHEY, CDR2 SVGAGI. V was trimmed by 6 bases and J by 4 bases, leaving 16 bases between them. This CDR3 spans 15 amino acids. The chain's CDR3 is CASSGGGGWNQPQHF. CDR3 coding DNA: TGTGCCAGCAGCGGGGGCGGGGGATGGAATCAGCCCCAGCATTTT.

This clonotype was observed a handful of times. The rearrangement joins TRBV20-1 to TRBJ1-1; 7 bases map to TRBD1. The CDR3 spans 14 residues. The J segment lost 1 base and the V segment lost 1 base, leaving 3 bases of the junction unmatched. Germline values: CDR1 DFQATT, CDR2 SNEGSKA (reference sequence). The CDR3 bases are TGCAGTGCTAGAGTAGGGGGCGGGAACACTGAAGCTTTCTTT. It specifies CSARVGGGNTEAFF.

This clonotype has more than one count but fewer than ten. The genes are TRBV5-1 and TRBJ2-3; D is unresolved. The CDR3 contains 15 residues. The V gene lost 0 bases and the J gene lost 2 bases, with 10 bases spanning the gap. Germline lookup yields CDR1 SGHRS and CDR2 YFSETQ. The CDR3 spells CASSLVPNPTDTQYF. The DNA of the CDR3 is TGCGCCAGCAGCTTGGTTCCGAATCCCACAGATACGCAGTATTTT.

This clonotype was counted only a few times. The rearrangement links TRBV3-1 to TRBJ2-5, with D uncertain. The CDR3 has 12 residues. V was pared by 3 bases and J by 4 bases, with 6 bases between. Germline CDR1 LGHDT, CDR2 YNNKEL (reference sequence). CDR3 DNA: TGTGCCAGCAGCCAGATCGGAGAGACCCAGTACTTC. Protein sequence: CASSQIGETQYF.

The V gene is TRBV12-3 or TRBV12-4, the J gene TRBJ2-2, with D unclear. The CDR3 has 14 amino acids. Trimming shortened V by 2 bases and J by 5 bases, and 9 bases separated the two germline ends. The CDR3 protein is CASSLRERTGELFF. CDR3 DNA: TGTGCCAGCAGTTTAAGAGAGAGAACCGGGGAGCTGTTTTTT.

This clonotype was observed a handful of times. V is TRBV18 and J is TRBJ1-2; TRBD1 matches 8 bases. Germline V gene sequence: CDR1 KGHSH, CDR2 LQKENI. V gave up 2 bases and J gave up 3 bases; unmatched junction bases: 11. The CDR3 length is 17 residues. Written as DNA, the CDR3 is TGTGCCAGCTCACCATATACGACAGGGGCAGGTGACTATGGCTACACCTTC. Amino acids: CASSPYTTGAGDYGYTF.

CDR3 amino acids: CASRSSGAQETQYF. DNA of the CDR3: TGTGCCAGCAGATCAAGCGGTGCCCAAGAGACCCAGTACTTC. This chain joins TRBV6-2 or TRBV6-3 and TRBJ2-5; a weak D match, TRBD2 (5 bases). V gave up 6 bases and J gave up 1 base, with 12 bases separating them. This CDR3 spans 14 amino acids. Germline lookup yields CDR1 MNHEY and CDR2 SVGEGT.

CDR3 nucleotide sequence: TGTGCCAGCAGTTACTTCGGGCAGTATAGCAATCAGCCCCAGCATTTT. It is translated as CASSYFGQYSNQPQHF. This chain links TRBV6-6 with TRBJ1-5, with D hard to call. There are 16 residues in the CDR3. The germline gives CDR1 MNHNY, CDR2 SVGAGI (reference sequence). Trimming took off 1 base at V and 0 bases at J, with 10 bases between the two ends.

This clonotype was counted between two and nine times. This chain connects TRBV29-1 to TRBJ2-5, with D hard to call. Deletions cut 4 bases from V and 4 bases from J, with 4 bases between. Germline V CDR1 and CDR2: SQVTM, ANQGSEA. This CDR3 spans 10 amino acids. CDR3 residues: CSVGRETQYF. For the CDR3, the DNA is TGCAGCGTTGGACGAGAGACCCAGTACTTC. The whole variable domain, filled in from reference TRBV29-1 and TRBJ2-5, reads SAVISQKPSRDICQRGTSLTIQCQVDSQVTMMFWYRQQPGQSLTLIATANQGSEATYESGFVIDKFPISRPNLTFSTLTVSNMSPEDSSIYLCSVGRETQYFGPGTRLLVL.

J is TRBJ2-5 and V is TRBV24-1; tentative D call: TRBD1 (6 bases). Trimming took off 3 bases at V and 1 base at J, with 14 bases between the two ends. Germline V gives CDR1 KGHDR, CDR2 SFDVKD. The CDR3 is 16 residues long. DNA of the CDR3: TGTGCCACCAGTGATAGTTCCCGGGACACCCAAGAGACCCAGTACTTC. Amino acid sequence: CATSDSSRDTQETQYF.

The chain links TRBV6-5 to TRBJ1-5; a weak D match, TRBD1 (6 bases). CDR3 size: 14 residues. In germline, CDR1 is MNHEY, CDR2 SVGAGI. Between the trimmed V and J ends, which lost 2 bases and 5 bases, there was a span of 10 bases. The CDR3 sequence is CASSYARGYQPQHF. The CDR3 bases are TGTGCCAGCAGTTACGCAAGGGGGTATCAGCCCCAGCATTTT.

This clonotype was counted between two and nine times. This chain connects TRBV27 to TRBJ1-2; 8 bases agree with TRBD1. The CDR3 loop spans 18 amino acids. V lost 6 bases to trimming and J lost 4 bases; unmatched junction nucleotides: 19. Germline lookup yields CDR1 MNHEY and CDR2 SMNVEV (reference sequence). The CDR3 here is CASSFERSGAGGAYGYTF. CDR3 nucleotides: TGTGCCAGCAGCTTTGAAAGGTCTGGGGCAGGGGGCGCCTATGGCTACACCTTC.

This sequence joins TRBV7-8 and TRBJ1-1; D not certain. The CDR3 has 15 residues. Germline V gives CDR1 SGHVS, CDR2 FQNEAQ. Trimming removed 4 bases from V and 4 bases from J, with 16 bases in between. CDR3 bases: TGTGCCAGCAGCTCACTCGGTTCCCCGGCCACTGAAGCTTTCTTT. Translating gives CASSSLGSPATEAFF.

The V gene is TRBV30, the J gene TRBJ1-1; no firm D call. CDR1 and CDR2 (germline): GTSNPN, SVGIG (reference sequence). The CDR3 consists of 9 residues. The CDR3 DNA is TGTGCAGCCGATCGTGAAGCTTTCTTT. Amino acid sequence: CAADREAFF.

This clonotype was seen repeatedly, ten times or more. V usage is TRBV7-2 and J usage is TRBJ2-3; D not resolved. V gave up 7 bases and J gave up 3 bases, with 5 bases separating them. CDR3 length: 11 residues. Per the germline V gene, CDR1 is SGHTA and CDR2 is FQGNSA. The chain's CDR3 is CASTNTDTQYF. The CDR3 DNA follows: TGTGCCAGCACCAATACAGATACGCAGTATTTT.

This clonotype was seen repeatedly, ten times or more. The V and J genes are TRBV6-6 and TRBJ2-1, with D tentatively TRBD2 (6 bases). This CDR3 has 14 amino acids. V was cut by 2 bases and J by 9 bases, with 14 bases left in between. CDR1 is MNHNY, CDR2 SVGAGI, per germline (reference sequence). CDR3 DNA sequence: TGTGCCAGCAGTTACCTGGGTCAGGGAGGTGAGCAGTTCTTC. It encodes CASSYLGQGGEQFF.

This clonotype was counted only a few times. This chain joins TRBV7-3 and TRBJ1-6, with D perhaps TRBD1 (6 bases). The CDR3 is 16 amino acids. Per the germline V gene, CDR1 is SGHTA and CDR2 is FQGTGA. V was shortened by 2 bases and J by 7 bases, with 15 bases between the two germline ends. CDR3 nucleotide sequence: TGTGCCAGCAGCTTATCAGGGGACGGGCAGAATTCACCCCTCCACTTT. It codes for CASSLSGDGQNSPLHF.

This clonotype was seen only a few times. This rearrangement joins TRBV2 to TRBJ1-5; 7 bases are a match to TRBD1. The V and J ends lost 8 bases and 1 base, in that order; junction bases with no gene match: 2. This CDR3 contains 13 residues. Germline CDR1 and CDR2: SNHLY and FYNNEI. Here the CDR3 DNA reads TGTGCCAGCCAGGGACAGAGCAATCAGCCCCAGCATTTT. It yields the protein CASQGQSNQPQHF. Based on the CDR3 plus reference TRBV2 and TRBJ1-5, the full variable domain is EPEVTQTPSHQVTQMGQEVILRCVPISNHLYFYWYRQILGQKVEFLVSFYNNEISEKSEIFDDQFSVERPDGSNFTLKIRSTKLEDSAMYFCASQGQSNQPQHFGDGTRLSIL.

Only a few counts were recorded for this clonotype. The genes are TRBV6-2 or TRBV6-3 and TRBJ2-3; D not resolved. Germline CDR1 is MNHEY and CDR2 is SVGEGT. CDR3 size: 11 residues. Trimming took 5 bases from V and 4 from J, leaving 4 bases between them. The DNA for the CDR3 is TGTGCCAGCAGTCACCCAGATACGCAGTATTTT. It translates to CASSHPDTQYF.

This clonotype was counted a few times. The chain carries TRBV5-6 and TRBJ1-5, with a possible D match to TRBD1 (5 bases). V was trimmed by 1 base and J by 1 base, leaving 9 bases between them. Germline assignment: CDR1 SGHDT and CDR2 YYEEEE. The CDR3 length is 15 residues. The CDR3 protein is CASSLRSGSNQPQHF. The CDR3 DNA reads TGTGCCAGCAGCTTGCGGTCAGGGAGCAATCAGCCCCAGCATTTT.

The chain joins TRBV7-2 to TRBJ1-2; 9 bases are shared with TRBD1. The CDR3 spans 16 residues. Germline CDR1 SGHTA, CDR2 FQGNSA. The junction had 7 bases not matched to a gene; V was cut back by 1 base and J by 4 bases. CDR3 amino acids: CASSLGGQGFAYGYTF. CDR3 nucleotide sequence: TGTGCCAGCAGCTTAGGGGGACAGGGCTTTGCCTATGGCTACACCTTC.

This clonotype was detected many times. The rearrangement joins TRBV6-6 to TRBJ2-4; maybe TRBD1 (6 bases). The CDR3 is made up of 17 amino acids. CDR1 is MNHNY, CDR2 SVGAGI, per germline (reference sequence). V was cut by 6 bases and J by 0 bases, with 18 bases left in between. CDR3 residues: CASRGLQGQRAKNIQYF. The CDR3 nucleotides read TGTGCCAGCAGGGGATTACAGGGCCAAAGAGCCAAAAACATTCAGTACTTC.

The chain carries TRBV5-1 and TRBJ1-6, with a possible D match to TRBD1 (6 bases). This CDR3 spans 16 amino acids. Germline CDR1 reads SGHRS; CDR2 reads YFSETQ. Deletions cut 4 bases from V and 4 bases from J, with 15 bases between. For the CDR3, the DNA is TGCGCCAGCAGCCCGGGGGGCTCTGAATATAATTCACCCCTCCACTTT. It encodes CASSPGGSEYNSPLHF.

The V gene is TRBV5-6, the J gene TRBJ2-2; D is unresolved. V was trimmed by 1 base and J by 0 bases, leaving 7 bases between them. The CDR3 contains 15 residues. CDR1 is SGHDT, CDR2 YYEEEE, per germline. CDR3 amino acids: CASSLYKPNTGELFF. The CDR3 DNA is TGTGCCAGCAGCTTGTACAAGCCGAACACCGGGGAGCTGTTTTTT.

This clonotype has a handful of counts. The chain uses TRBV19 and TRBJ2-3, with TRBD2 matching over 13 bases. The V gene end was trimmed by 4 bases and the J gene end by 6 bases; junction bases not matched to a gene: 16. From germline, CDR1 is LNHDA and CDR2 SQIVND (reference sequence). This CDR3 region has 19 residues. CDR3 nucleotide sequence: TGTGCCAGTAGTAGAGTTGGACTAGCGGGGGACCTAGGGTCGGATACGCAGTATTTT. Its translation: CASSRVGLAGDLGSDTQYF.